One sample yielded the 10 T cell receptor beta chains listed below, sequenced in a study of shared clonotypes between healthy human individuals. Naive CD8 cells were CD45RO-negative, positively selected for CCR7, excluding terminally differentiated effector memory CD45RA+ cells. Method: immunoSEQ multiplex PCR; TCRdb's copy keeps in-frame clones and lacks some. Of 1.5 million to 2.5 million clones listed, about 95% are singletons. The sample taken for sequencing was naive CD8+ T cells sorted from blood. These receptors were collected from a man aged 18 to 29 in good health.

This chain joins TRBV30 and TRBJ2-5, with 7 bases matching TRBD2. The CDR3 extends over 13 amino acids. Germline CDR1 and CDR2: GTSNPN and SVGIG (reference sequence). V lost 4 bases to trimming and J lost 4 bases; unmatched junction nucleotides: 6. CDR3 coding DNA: TGTGCCTGGAATTTAGCGGGTGGAGAGACCCAGTACTTC. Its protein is CAWNLAGGETQYF.

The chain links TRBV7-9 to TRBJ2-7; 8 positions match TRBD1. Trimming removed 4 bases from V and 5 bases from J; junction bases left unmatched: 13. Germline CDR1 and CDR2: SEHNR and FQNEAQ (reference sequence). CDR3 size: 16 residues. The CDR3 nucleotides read TGTGCCAGCAGCTCCCCTGGTGGACAGGGAAAAAACGAGCAGTACTTC. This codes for CASSSPGGQGKNEQYF.

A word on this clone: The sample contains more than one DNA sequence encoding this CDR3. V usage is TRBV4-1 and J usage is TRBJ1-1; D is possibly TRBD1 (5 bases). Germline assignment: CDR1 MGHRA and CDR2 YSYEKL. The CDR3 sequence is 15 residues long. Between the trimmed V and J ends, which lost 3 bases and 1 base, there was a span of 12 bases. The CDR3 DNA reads TGCGCCAGCAGCCAGGATTGGGGCGCGAACACTGAAGCTTTCTTT. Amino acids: CASSQDWGANTEAFF.

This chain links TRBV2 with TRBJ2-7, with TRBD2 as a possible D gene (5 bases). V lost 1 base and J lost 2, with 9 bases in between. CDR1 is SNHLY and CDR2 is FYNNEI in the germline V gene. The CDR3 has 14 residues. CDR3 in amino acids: CASSEGGQAYEQYF. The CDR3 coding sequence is TGTGCCAGCAGTGAAGGAGGGCAGGCCTACGAGCAGTACTTC.

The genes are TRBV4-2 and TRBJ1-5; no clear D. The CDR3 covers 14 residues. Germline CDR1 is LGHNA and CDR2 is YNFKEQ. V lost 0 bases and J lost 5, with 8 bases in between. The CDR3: CASSQETEDQPQHF. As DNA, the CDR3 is TGTGCCAGCAGCCAAGAAACAGAAGATCAGCCCCAGCATTTT.

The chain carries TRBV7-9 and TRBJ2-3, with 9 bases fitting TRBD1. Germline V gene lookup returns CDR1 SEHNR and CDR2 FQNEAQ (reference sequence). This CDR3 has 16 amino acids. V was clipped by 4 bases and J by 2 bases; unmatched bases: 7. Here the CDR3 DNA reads TGTGCCAGCAGCTCGAACAGGGGGCCAGACACAGATACGCAGTATTTT. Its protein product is CASSSNRGPDTDTQYF.

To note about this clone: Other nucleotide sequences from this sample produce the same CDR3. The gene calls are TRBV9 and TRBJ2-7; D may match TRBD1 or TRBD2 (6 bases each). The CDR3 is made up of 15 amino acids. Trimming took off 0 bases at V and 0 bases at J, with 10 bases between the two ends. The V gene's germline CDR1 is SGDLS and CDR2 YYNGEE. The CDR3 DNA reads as TGTGCCAGCAGCGTAGACGGGGGCGCCTCCTACGAGCAGTACTTC. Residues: CASSVDGGASYEQYF. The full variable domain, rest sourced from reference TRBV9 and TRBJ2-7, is DSGVTQTPKHLITATGQRVTLRCSPRSGDLSVYWYQQSLDQGLQFLIQYYNGEERAKGNILERFSAQQFPDLHSELNLSSLELGDSALYFCASSVDGGASYEQYFGPGTRLTVT.

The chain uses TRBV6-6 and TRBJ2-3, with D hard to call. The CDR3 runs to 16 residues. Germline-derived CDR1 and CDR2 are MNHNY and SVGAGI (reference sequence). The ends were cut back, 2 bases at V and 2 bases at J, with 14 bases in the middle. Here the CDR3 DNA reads TGTGCCAGCAGTTACCCCTCGACGGAGAACACAGATACGCAGTATTTT. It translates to CASSYPSTENTDTQYF.

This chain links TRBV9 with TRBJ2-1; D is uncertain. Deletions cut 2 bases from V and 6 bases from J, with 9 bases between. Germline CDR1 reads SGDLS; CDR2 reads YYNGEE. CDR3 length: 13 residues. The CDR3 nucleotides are TGTGCCAGCAGCGTTGGTAGCCTCAATGAGCAGTTCTTC. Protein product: CASSVGSLNEQFF.

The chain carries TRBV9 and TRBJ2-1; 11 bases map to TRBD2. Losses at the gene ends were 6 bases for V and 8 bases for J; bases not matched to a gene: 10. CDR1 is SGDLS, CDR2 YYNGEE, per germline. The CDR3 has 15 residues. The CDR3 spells CASTKGTSGSDEQFF. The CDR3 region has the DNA TGTGCCAGCACCAAAGGTACTAGCGGGAGTGATGAGCAGTTCTTC.